What follows describes a single TCR beta chain. The antigen is unknown. This entry is derived from a study of cytomegalovirus exposure and HLA in healthy donors. On the study more broadly: Findings of an earlier analysis included about 120 million unique TCR beta sequences from 200 million or so T cells. Inside one of the first data releases sat about 85 million unique TCRs taken from HLA-typed donors. Study outcomes and limitations: TCR beta V- and J-gene trimming, according to a later analysis, was linked to a missense DCLRE1C variant.

Use of 60 Vbeta and 13 Jbeta primers characterized the PCR. The assay was immunoSEQ multiplex PCR, and TCRdb's table has in-frame clones only and misses some. The table includes roughly 170,000 clones, 70% to 90% detected once. Trimming left V 1 base short and J 0 bases short, with 6 bases between. There are 14 residues in the CDR3. Germline V CDR1 and CDR2: SGHTA, FQGNSA. This receptor was identified in a woman between 18 and 29 years old in good health and CMV-seronegative. The chain has TRBV7-2 and TRBJ2-5; D remains unclear. Sequencing input: PBMCs. This CDR3 reads CASSLGGNQETQYF. CDR3 DNA sequence: TGTGCCAGCAGCTTAGGAGGTAACCAAGAGACCCAGTACTTC.